This is a list of T cell receptor beta chains from one sample in a study of shared clonotypes between healthy human individuals. Data came from immunoSEQ multiplex PCR; TCRdb stores just in-frame clones and leaves some out. There are hundreds of thousands of clones in the sample; roughly 83% occur only once, and about 13% lies in the top ten. The sample consisted of PBMCs. The receptors come from a woman aged 40 to 50 in good health. Some clones in this sample may be carry-over from other donors' samples. Each CDR3 is given with its conserved first and last residue. Each record gives: clone size, V gene, J gene, D gene, CDR3 DNA, CDR3 protein. The D gene is left open where the match is weak. Size values are once, few and many counts, or a class for expanded clones, and some rows have none.

clone_size: NA; v_call: TRBV5-4; j_call: TRBJ2-2; d_call: TRBD1; cdr3_nt: TGTGCCAGCAGCCCTTGGACAGGGAGGACAGGGGAGCTGTTTTTT; cdr3_aa: CASSPWTGRTGELFF
clone_size: NA; v_call: TRBV29-1; j_call: TRBJ2-2; d_call: NA; cdr3_nt: TGCAGCGTTGCGCGGGGCGGCACCGGGGAGCTGTTTTTT; cdr3_aa: CSVARGGTGELFF
clone_size: few; v_call: TRBV28; j_call: TRBJ1-4; d_call: NA; cdr3_nt: TGTGCCAGCAGTTCGCCGGGGGGGGAACTTGGGCTGTTTTTT; cdr3_aa: CASSSPGGELGLFF
clone_size: NA; v_call: TRBV7-3; j_call: TRBJ2-3; d_call: NA; cdr3_nt: TGTGCCAGCAGCTTAGGGGCAGCCACAGATACGCAGTATTTT; cdr3_aa: CASSLGAATDTQYF
clone_size: NA; v_call: TRBV2; j_call: TRBJ1-2; d_call: TRBD1; cdr3_nt: TGTGCCAGCAGTGCCGGCAGGGGGCATCATGGCTACACCTTC; cdr3_aa: CASSAGRGHHGYTF
clone_size: NA; v_call: TRBV9; j_call: TRBJ2-7; d_call: NA; cdr3_nt: TGTGCCAGCAGCCTCCTGTCCGGAGGCGCCTCCGAGCAGTACTTC; cdr3_aa: CASSLLSGGASEQYF
clone_size: NA; v_call: TRBV19; j_call: TRBJ2-2; d_call: NA; cdr3_nt: TGTGCCAGTAGTCTGGCAGGGGCGCGGACCGGGGAGCTGTTTTTT; cdr3_aa: CASSLAGARTGELFF
clone_size: NA; v_call: TRBV30; j_call: TRBJ2-7; d_call: NA; cdr3_nt: TGTGCCTGGAGTGCCCTGATAGCCTACGAGCAGTACTTC; cdr3_aa: CAWSALIAYEQYF
clone_size: NA; v_call: TRBV29-1; j_call: TRBJ2-5; d_call: NA; cdr3_nt: TGCAGCGTTGCGAACCGGGACAATCGTCAGTACTTC; cdr3_aa: CSVANRDNRQYF
clone_size: NA; v_call: TRBV5-4; j_call: TRBJ2-2; d_call: NA; cdr3_nt: TGTGCCAGCAGCCCCGTAGGGGTTGCGAACACCGGGGAGCTGTTTTTT; cdr3_aa: CASSPVGVANTGELFF
clone_size: NA; v_call: TRBV9; j_call: TRBJ2-1; d_call: TRBD1; cdr3_nt: TGTGCCAGCAGCGGGACAGGGGCCCACGGTTCGGAGCAGTTCTTC; cdr3_aa: CASSGTGAHGSEQFF